These T cell receptor beta chains were read from a single sample in a study of a mutant IDH1 vaccine in newly diagnosed glioma. Assay used: immunoSEQ multiplex PCR; TCRdb lists only in-frame clones, some missing. The profile shows tens of thousands of clones, 75% to 85% of them singletons. These receptors' antigens are unknown. The specimen comprised PBMCs, sampled from a glioma patient whose treatment included an IDH1 peptide vaccine. The receptors shown here come from a man aged 35-49 years with glioma. Each CDR3 is given with its conserved first and last residue. D genes are given only for firm matches. The size field is filled for only some rows; it gives once, few, many or a size class.

TRBV7-2	TRBJ2-2	-	-	CASSLTETGELFF	TGTGCCAGCAGCTTGACGGAAACCGGGGAGCTGTTTTTT
TRBV7-3	TRBJ1-1	-	-	CASSLDRWNTEAFF	TGTGCCAGCAGCTTGGACCGGTGGAACACTGAAGCTTTCTTT
TRBV4-1	TRBJ2-1	TRBD2	-	CASSQVASGSREQFF	TGCGCCAGCAGCCAAGTAGCTAGCGGGAGTAGGGAGCAGTTCTTC
TRBV19	TRBJ1-1	-	few	CASSTSGLRNTEAFF	TGTGCCAGTAGTACCTCGGGACTGAGGAACACTGAAGCTTTCTTT
TRBV7-6	TRBJ2-2	TRBD2	-	CASSAQTPGLASGELFF	TGTGCCAGCAGCGCGCAAACCCCGGGACTAGCGTCCGGGGAGCTGTTTTTT
TRBV6-4	TRBJ2-1	-	-	CASSADPGGSYNEQFF	TGTGCCAGCAGTGCCGACCCCGGCGGCTCCTACAATGAGCAGTTCTTC
TRBV6-6	TRBJ1-2	TRBD1	-	CASRQTGEGINYGYTF	TGTGCCAGCAGGCAGACAGGGGAGGGAATTAACTATGGCTACACCTTC
TRBV19	TRBJ1-3	-	-	CASTEGDSGNTIYF	TGTGCCAGTACGGAAGGAGACTCTGGAAACACCATATATTTT
TRBV7-2	TRBJ2-2	TRBD2	-	CASSVSGTSNGELFF	TGTGCCAGCAGCGTAAGCGGGACCTCAAACGGGGAGCTGTTTTTT
TRBV28	TRBJ2-1	-	once	CASSLPGMDEQFF	TGTGCCAGCAGTTTGCCAGGGATGGATGAGCAGTTCTTC
TRBV10-3	TRBJ2-7	TRBD2	-	CAISESLGVGLANEQYF	TGTGCCATCAGTGAGTCACTTGGGGTGGGACTAGCGAACGAGCAGTACTTC
TRBV6-5	TRBJ2-1	TRBD2	-	CASTPGGGVNEQFF	TGTGCCAGCACCCCCGGGGGAGGGGTCAATGAGCAGTTCTTC
TRBV10-3	TRBJ2-7	TRBD1	-	CAISESSQGAQGEQYF	TGTGCCATCAGTGAGTCGAGTCAGGGGGCGCAGGGCGAGCAGTACTTC
TRBV7-9	TRBJ2-2	TRBD2	-	CASSLGLAAGELFF	TGTGCCAGCAGCTTGGGACTAGCTGCCGGGGAGCTGTTTTTT
TRBV5-4	TRBJ1-3	-	few	CASSSGQGGNTIYF	TGTGCCAGCAGCTCCGGGCAGGGAGGAAACACCATATATTTT
TRBV19	TRBJ2-2	-	-	CASSGRGHLISTGELFF	TGTGCCAGTAGTGGCCGAGGTCACCTAATATCGACCGGGGAGCTGTTTTTT
TRBV7-9	TRBJ2-7	-	-	CASSRVLGTYEQYF	TGTGCCAGCAGTAGGGTGCTCGGGACCTACGAGCAGTACTTC
TRBV19	TRBJ2-1	TRBD1	-	CASSIPHRGRNEQFF	TGTGCCAGTAGTATCCCCCACAGGGGGAGAAATGAGCAGTTCTTC
TRBV11-3	TRBJ2-7	-	-	CASSPTDRDPYYEQYF	TGTGCCAGCAGCCCGACTGACCGGGATCCGTACTACGAGCAGTACTTC
TRBV28	TRBJ1-5	-	-	CASSLYFGQPQHF	TGTGCCAGCAGTTTATATTTCGGTCAGCCCCAGCATTTT
TRBV11-2	TRBJ1-1	-	few	CASSLGEYTEAFF	TGTGCCAGCAGCTTGGGGGAATACACTGAAGCTTTCTTT